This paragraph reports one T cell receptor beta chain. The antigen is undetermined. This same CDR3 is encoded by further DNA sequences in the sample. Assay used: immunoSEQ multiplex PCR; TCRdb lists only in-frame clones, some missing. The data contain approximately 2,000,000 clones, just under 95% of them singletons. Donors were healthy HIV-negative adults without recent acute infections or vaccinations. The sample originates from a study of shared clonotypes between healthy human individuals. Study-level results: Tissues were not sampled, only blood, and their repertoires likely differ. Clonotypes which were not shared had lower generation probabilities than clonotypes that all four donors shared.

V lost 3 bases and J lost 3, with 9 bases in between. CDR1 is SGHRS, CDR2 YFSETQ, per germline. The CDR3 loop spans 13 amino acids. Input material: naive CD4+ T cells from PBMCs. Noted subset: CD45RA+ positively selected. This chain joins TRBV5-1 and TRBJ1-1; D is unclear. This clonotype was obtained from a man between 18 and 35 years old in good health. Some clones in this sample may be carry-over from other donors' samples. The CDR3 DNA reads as TGCGCCAGCAGCTCCACGGGCTACACTGAAGCTTTCTTT. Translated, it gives CASSSTGYTEAFF.